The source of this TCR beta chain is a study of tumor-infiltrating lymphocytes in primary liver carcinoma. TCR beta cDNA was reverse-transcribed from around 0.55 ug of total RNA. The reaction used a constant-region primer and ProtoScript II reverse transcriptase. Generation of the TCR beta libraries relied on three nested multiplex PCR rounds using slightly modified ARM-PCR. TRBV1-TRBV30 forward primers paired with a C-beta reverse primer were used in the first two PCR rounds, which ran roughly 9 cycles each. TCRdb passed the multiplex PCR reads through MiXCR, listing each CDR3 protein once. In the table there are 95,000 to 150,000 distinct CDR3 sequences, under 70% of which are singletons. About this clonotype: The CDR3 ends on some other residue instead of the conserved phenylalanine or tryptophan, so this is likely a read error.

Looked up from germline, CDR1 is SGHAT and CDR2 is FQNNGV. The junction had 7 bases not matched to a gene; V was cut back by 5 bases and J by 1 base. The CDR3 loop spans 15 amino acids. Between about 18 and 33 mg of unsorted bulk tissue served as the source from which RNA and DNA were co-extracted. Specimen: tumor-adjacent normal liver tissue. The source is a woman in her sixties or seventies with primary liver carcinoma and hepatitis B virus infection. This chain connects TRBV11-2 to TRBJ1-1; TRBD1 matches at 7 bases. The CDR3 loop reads CASSRIRDRNTEAFI. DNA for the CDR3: TGTGCCAGCAGCCGAATCAGGGACAGGAACACTGAAGCTTTCATT.